Described below is a single T cell receptor beta chain sequence and its context. In the authors' workflow: Estimation of nucleated cell counts was performed using reference gene primer amplification. TCRdb keeps only in-frame clones here, not all; method: immunoSEQ multiplex PCR. Clone size and the V and J calls come from that table; the DNA yielded D and trimming. The table records about 72,000 clones, roughly 82% of them present only once. This specimen comes from a study of blood T cell repertoires in COVID-19. The wider study: The United States, Italy and Spain were the sources of the acute and convalescent COVID-19 samples. T cells, B-cell-depleted T cells, or PBMCs provided the cDNA or gDNA that served as material.

This TCR was recovered from a man in his sixties with acute or convalescent COVID-19. Sequencing used peripheral blood.

The CDR3 here is CASCLGLATTGELFF. DNA for the CDR3: TGTGCCAGCTGCCTGGGACTAGCGACGACCGGGGAGCTGTTTTTT. The chain couples TRBV7-2 to TRBJ2-2, with 10 positions matching TRBD2. V trimming: 8 bases; J trimming: 5 bases; junction bases outside the gene matches: 8. This CDR3 region has 15 residues. The germline CDR1 and CDR2 sequences are SGHTA and FQGNSA.